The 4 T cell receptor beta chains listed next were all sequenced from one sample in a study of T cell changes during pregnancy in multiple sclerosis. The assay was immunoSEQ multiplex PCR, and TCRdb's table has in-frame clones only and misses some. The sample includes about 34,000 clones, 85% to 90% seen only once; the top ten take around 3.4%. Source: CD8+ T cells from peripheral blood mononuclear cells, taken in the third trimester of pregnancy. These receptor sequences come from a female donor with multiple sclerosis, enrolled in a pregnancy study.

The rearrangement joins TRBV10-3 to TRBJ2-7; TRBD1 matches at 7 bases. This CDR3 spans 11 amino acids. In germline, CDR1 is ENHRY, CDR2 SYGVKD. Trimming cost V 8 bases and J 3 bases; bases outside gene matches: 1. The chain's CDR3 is CAIRDSYEQYF. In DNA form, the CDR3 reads TGTGCCATCCGGGACAGCTACGAGCAGTACTTC.

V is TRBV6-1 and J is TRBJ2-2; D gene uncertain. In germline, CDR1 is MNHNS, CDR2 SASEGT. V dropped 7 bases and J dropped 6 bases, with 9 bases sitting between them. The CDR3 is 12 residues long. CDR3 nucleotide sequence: TGTGCCAGCATGCCGGTTGCCGGGGAGCTGTTTTTT. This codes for CASMPVAGELFF.

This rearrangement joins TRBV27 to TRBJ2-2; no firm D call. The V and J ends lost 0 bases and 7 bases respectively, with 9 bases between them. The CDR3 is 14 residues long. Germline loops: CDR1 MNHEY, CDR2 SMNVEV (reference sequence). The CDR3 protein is CASSLSVAVGELFF. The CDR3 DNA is TGTGCCAGCAGTTTATCTGTCGCGGTCGGGGAGCTGTTTTTT.

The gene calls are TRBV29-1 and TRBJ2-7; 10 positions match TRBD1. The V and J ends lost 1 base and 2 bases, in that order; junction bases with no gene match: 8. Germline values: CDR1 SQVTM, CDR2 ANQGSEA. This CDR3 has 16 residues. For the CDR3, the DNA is TGCAGCGTTGAAGGCCCTCCGGGGACAGGGGCCTACGAGCAGTACTTC. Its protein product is CSVEGPPGTGAYEQYF.